This entry describes one T cell receptor beta chain. This clonotype was observed a few times. Its antigen specificity is not known. Base-call qualities are not available, and no considerably larger clone is one nucleotide away. The data derive from a study of post-analysis software for immune sequencing data (dated by TCRdb to the mid-2010s). About the full investigation: Relapsing-remitting, secondary progressive and progressive-relapsing multiple sclerosis were recorded as disease courses, and subtype annotation was lacking for some patients. The patient repertoires were set against eleven to twelve previously published healthy control repertoires from donors whose ages ranged from roughly 6 to 25 years. A subset of samples was prepared in parallel using single-end sample barcoding, then pooled and co-amplified after Illumina adapter ligation.

The CDR3 spans 14 residues, from the cysteine through the phenylalanine. The retained sequence is limited to the CDR3, 42 bases, with the frame set at the first base. CDR1 and CDR2, per the germline V gene, are SNHLY and FYNNEI. Between the V and J ends, shortened by 4 bases and 1 base respectively, the junction contains 9 bases. Summary of the overall study and its limitations: Strong co-clustering of samples prepared in the same batch was shown by direct clustering with F measure, prompting a batch-effect correction. The control group was slightly older than the multiple sclerosis patient group. Patients showed significantly higher frequencies than controls for about 5 TRBV segments, among them TRBV5-6, TRBV5-1 and TRBV20-1. Normalized Chao1 diversity was significantly lower in multiple sclerosis patients than controls, suggesting substantial peripheral T-cell clonal expansion.

Library prep was done by PCR. Instrument used: Illumina HiSeq 2500. To reduce PCR and sequencing biases, unique molecular identifiers were incorporated into the TCR beta cDNA libraries. Some 500,000 cDNA molecules were obtained for every 1 to 10 million input T cells, so each molecule roughly corresponded to one T cell. The patient libraries were prepared and sequenced using the same protocol as the earlier healthy control dataset. Within a given batch, samples were prepared together, multiplexed and sequenced on the same HiSeq lane. On the authors' methods: Raw barcoded reads were processed with MIGEC, discarding single-read molecular identifier groups before consensus assembly and CDR3 extraction. VDJtools was used for post-analysis of the clonotype tables, with diversity normalized by down-sampling every dataset to the smallest sample size. In repertoire overlap clustering, CDR3 amino acid sequences, but not nucleotide sequences, were matched to correct batch-related cross-sample contamination. In-frame beta chains were kept once TCRdb had trimmed the public reads at Q25 with fastp and called clones with MiXCR. Identical CDR3 protein sequences are pooled into one entry, listed with their most common genes and DNA. The V and J calls reflect TCRdb's pipeline rather than the authors' work. A total of roughly 570,000 distinct CDR3 sequences appear in this sample, approximately 31% of them only once. Of the sample, 4.5% to 7.5% is held by the ten largest clones.

TCR beta repertoires were profiled from peripheral blood of roughly 13 young patients with multiple sclerosis to demonstrate the VDJtools post-analysis software. The multiple sclerosis patients were children and adolescents ranging in age from 6 to 15 years. This sequence was found in a girl aged 2 to 17 with multiple sclerosis. Material: blood. Recombination linked TRBV2 to TRBJ2-3; the D gene cannot be resolved reliably. The CDR3 region: CASSVGGRTDTQYF. DNA sequence: TGTGCCAGCAGTGTGGGCGGCCGCACAGATACGCAGTATTTT.